This T cell receptor (beta chain) appears in the sequencing data of a study of blood T cell repertoires in COVID-19. Study-wide background: Italy, Spain and the United States were the sources of the convalescent and acute COVID-19 samples.

Seattle's enrolled individuals joined amid active infection and were then monitored longitudinally. Original data processing: Estimates of nucleated cell counts were drawn from the amplification of reference gene primers. Measured with immunoSEQ multiplex PCR; TCRdb has only the in-frame clones, and not every one. The V and J calls and clone size were taken over from that table, and D and trimming were inferred from the DNA. The sample has under 200,000 clones, around 83% seen once. CDR1 is LGHNA, CDR2 YNFKEQ, per germline. The CDR3 has 17 residues. V was clipped by 4 bases and J by 2 bases; unmatched bases: 8.

The clonotype originates from a woman aged 50 to 60 with COVID-19, enrolled during active disease. The rearrangement uses TRBV4-2 and TRBJ2-2; TRBD2 agrees at 9 bases. What was sequenced was peripheral blood. CDR3 DNA sequence: TGTGCCAGCAGCCCTCTTATAGCGGGGGAAAACACCGGGGAGCTGTTTTTT. As protein: CASSPLIAGENTGELFF.